This T cell receptor beta chain appears in the sequencing data of a study of blood T cells in healthy people across ages. Notes on the study in general: Donor CMV status was unknown, possibly confounding expanded clonotype changes.

On this clonotype: What it recognizes is unknown.

Through a sample-barcoded 5' primer and a J-beta primer mix, a second PCR was run for about 6 to 11 cycles. MiXCR, applied by TCRdb to the 5' RACE reads, yields one record per CDR3 protein. The sample lists about 830,000 distinct CDR3 sequences, around two thirds seen once, with 28% in the top ten. The specimen was blood. The TCR sequence derives from a man aged 30 to 39 in good health.

DNA for the CDR3: TGTGCCAGCAGCTTAGGTTACGGGACAGGGGGCCTTGAGACCCAGTACTTC. The encoded protein is CASSLGYGTGGLETQYF. This chain uses TRBV7-9 with TRBJ2-5; 12 positions agree with TRBD1. V lost 1 base and J lost 5; bases outside the gene matches: 8. Germline lookup yields CDR1 SEHNR and CDR2 FQNEAQ (reference sequence). This CDR3 region has 17 residues.